The source of this T cell receptor beta chain is a study of blood T cell repertoires in COVID-19. Overall study: PBMCs, B-cell-depleted T cells, or T cells were the source of the cDNA or gDNA that made up the material.

The table came from immunoSEQ multiplex PCR; TCRdb's copy has only in-frame clones and leaves some out. The data show approximately 92,000 clones, around 81% seen once. The sample consisted of peripheral blood. This clonotype was obtained from a man in his fifties or sixties with acute or convalescent COVID-19.

CDR3 nucleotides: TGTGCCAGCAGCCCCCTAGGTCTCATTACCTACGAGCAGTACTTC. It yields the protein CASSPLGLITYEQYF. The chain recombines TRBV11-3 with TRBJ2-7; D is unclear. CDR1 is SGHNT and CDR2 is YENEEA in the germline V gene. CDR3 size: 15 residues. The V gene lost 5 bases and the J gene lost 2 bases, with 16 bases spanning the gap. Together with reference TRBV11-3 and TRBJ2-7, the CDR3 gives the full variable domain: EAGVVQSPRYKIIEKKQPVAFWCNPISGHNTLYWYLQNLGQGPELLIRYENEEAVDDSQLPKDRFSAERLKGVDSTLKIQPAELGDSAVYLCASSPLGLITYEQYFGPGTRLTVT.